This T cell receptor (beta chain) stems from a study of cytomegalovirus exposure and HLA in healthy donors. Looking at the study overall: Among the roughly 400 genotyped donors, around 85% were placed in the Caucasian-associated ancestry cluster.

CDR3 length: 15 residues. The trim removed 0 bases at V and 7 bases at J, leaving 4 bases unmatched. Looked up from germline, CDR1 is LGHNA and CDR2 is YSLEER. The PCR used 60 Vbeta and 13 Jbeta primers. Measured with immunoSEQ multiplex PCR; TCRdb has only the in-frame clones, and not every one. The sample has about 170,000 clones, more than 80% seen once. The receptor was isolated from a woman between 18 and 30 years old in good health and CMV-seronegative. Sequenced material: PBMCs. The V and J genes are TRBV4-3 and TRBJ2-2; 8 nucleotides agree with TRBD1. The CDR3 nucleotides are TGCGCCAGCAGCCAAGAAACAGGGGGTATCGGGGAGCTGTTTTTT. Its protein is CASSQETGGIGELFF.